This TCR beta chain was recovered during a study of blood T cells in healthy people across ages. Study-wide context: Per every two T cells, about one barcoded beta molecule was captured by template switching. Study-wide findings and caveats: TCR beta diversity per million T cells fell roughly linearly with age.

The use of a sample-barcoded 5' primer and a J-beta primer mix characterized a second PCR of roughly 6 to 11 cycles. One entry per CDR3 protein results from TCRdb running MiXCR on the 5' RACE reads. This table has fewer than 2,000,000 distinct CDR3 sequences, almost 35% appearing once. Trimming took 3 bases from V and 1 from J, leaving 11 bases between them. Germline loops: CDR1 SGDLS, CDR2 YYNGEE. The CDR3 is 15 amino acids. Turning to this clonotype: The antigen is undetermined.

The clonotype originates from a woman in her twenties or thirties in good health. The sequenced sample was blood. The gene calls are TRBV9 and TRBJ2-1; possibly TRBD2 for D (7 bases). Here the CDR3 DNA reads TGTGCCAGCAGCGCCGGGGGGCTATCCTACAATGAGCAGTTCTTC. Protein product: CASSAGGLSYNEQFF.